This T cell receptor beta chain is drawn from a study of graft-versus-host responses after intestinal transplantation. Study context: Recipients uniformly received anti-thymocyte globulin induction, followed by tacrolimus and steroids for three to four years. The study's findings and limits: Some GvH clones were seen earlier in gut or blood, suggesting intestinal origin.

On this clone: The antigen is undetermined.

The CDR3 loop spans 13 amino acids. Trimming took 6 bases from V and 7 from J; bases not matched to a gene: 9. From germline, CDR1 is KGHSH and CDR2 LQKENI. Data came from immunoSEQ multiplex PCR; TCRdb stores just in-frame clones and leaves some out. The data show 75,000 to 95,000 clones, around 93% seen once. This clonotype was sampled from a human donor who was the organ donor for an intestinal transplant. Specimen: unstimulated CD4+ T cells sorted from spleen or lymph node cells, collected before transplant. The chain has TRBV18 and TRBJ2-7; 7 nucleotides match TRBD2. This chain's CDR3 is CASSSESAGEQYF. The DNA of the CDR3 is TGTGCCAGCTCCTCTGAGTCAGCGGGAGAGCAGTACTTC.